These 20 T cell receptor beta chains share one sample of origin, sequenced in a study of human T cells and chemical hapten exposure. TCRdb re-derived calls from the RACE reads in MiXCR, one entry per CDR3 protein. The sample comprises some 91,000 distinct CDR3 sequences, 9.5% to 15% of which are singletons, and 2% to 2.5% rests with the top ten. Time point indicated: patch test 1, 2 weeks after DPC sensitization. Treatment reported: therapeutic diphenylcyclopropenone sensitization with weekly scalp DPC. Material: whole blood, obtained in connection with sensitization to the hapten diphenylcyclopropenone (DPC). The receptors stem from a woman aged 40 to 55 with alopecia areata. Some clones in this sample may be carry-over from other donors' samples.

The chain links TRBV4-3 to TRBJ2-7; no reliable D call. Per the germline V gene, CDR1 is LGHNA and CDR2 is YSLEER. Trimming pared 0 bases from V and 3 bases from J, leaving 6 bases between. This CDR3 is built from 13 residues. Here the CDR3 reads CASSQDPYYEQYF. Here the CDR3 DNA reads TGCGCCAGCAGCCAAGATCCGTACTACGAGCAGTACTTC.

This clonotype came up a few times. The V and J genes are TRBV2 and TRBJ2-2; TRBD1 agrees at 7 bases. Germline CDR1 is SNHLY and CDR2 is FYNNEI. V trimming: 6 bases; J trimming: 5 bases; junction bases outside the gene matches: 9. This CDR3 spans 15 amino acids. In DNA, the CDR3 is TGTGCCAGCAGAACAGGGGCTGGCGGGACCGGGGAGCTGTTTTTT. Protein sequence: CASRTGAGGTGELFF.

The chain is built from TRBV5-4 and TRBJ1-6, with D unclear. Trimming removed 0 bases from V and 1 base from J, with 8 bases in between. The CDR3 extends over 16 amino acids. Germline assignment: CDR1 SGHNT and CDR2 YYREEE (reference sequence). The CDR3 here is CASSLDVGSYNSPLHF. CDR3 bases: TGTGCCAGCAGCTTGGATGTGGGATCCTATAATTCACCCCTCCACTTT.

This clonotype was seen a handful of times. V gene TRBV20-1 combines with J gene TRBJ2-2; TRBD2 matches at 7 bases. The CDR3 is 16 amino acids. Germline V CDR1 and CDR2: DFQATT, SNEGSKA (reference sequence). The ends lost 4 bases at V and 2 bases at J; junction bases unmatched: 10. As DNA, the CDR3 is TGCAGTGCTAAGGACTTCCGACTAGCTAACACCGGGGAGCTGTTTTTT. It yields the protein CSAKDFRLANTGELFF.

This clonotype has a count of ten or more. The V call is TRBV7-9, the J call TRBJ1-3, with 7 bases aligning to TRBD1. This CDR3 is 15 amino acids long. CDR1 is SEHNR and CDR2 is FQNEAQ in the germline V gene (reference sequence). V lost 5 bases, J lost 0 bases, and 4 bases stayed unmatched. CDR3 sequence reads: CASSHRDSSGNTIYF. The CDR3 DNA is TGTGCCAGCAGCCACCGGGACAGCTCTGGAAACACCATATATTTT.

In this sample, this clonotype turned up many times. The V call is TRBV29-1, the J call TRBJ1-1; D call uncertain. Looked up from germline, CDR1 is SQVTM and CDR2 is ANQGSEA. The CDR3 has 12 residues. The V gene lost 6 bases and the J gene lost 1 base, with 9 bases spanning the gap. CDR3 residues: CSVVLENTEAFF. DNA for the CDR3: TGCAGCGTGGTTCTGGAGAACACTGAAGCTTTCTTT.

The chain has TRBV29-1 and TRBJ2-2; possibly TRBD2 for D (6 bases). Germline assignment: CDR1 SQVTM and CDR2 ANQGSEA. V lost 7 bases and J lost 6, with 12 bases in between. This CDR3 contains 12 residues. CDR3 sequence (DNA): TGCAGCGGGAGGGAGGCTCCCGGGGAGCTGTTTTTT. Its protein product is CSGREAPGELFF.

This clonotype has at least ten counts. This sequence joins TRBV20-1 and TRBJ2-7; 11 bases are a match to TRBD2. V lost 6 bases and J lost 4; bases outside the gene matches: 8. This CDR3 is built from 14 residues. CDR1 is DFQATT, CDR2 SNEGSKA, per germline (reference sequence). The CDR3 loop is CSAYLAGGGYEQYF. The CDR3 nucleotides are TGCAGTGCATACCTAGCGGGAGGAGGGTACGAGCAGTACTTC.

This clonotype was seen a handful of times. This chain joins TRBV27 and TRBJ1-1; maybe TRBD1 (6 bases). Germline V gene lookup returns CDR1 MNHEY and CDR2 SMNVEV (reference sequence). The V gene lost 6 bases and the J gene lost 2 bases, with 13 bases spanning the gap. CDR3 size: 14 residues. CDR3 protein: CASSLGQINTEAFF. The CDR3 bases are TGTGCCAGCAGCCTCGGACAGATCAACACTGAAGCTTTCTTT.

This clonotype was picked up a small number of times. The V and J genes are TRBV18 and TRBJ2-5; D call uncertain. The V and J ends lost 0 bases and 0 bases respectively, with 5 bases between them. This CDR3 spans 14 amino acids. Looked up from germline, CDR1 is KGHSH and CDR2 is LQKENI. The DNA for the CDR3 is TGTGCCAGCTCACCACCGAACGACCAAGAGACCCAGTACTTC. Amino acid sequence: CASSPPNDQETQYF.

The chain has TRBV12-3 or TRBV12-4 and TRBJ1-1; possible D gene TRBD1, 5 bases. Trimming pared 6 bases from V and 4 bases from J, leaving 18 bases between. CDR3 length: 15 amino acids. Here the CDR3 DNA reads TGTGCCAGCAGCCCCTTGAAGGCAGGGAGCACTGAAGCTTTCTTT. Residues: CASSPLKAGSTEAFF.

This chain joins TRBV29-1 and TRBJ2-2; D is tentatively TRBD1 or TRBD2 (5 bases each). Germline CDR1 is SQVTM and CDR2 is ANQGSEA. V was shortened by 7 bases and J by 0 bases, with 12 bases between the two germline ends. CDR3 length: 14 amino acids. CDR3 nucleotides: TGCAGCGCTGGGACGGCCGCGAACACCGGGGAGCTGTTTTTT. It specifies CSAGTAANTGELFF.

The V gene is TRBV6-2 or TRBV6-3, the J gene TRBJ2-2; 7 bases fit TRBD2. The CDR3 has 14 residues. J gave up 5 bases and V 4 bases, and 4 bases lay outside the gene matches. Germline CDR1 and CDR2: MNHEY and SVGEGT. The CDR3 sequence is CASSWSAGTGELFF. DNA of the CDR3: TGTGCCAGCAGTTGGTCAGCGGGAACCGGGGAGCTGTTTTTT.

Notes on this clonotype: This may come from a read error, since a much larger clone is one base off. The gene calls are TRBV18 and TRBJ2-5; weak D call: TRBD2 (5 bases). The CDR3 totals 13 residues. The germline V gene has CDR1 KGHSH and CDR2 LQKENI. The CDR3 sequence: CASPPNSGETQYF. The DNA for the CDR3 is TGTGCCAGCCCACCAAACTCGGGGGAGACCCAGTACTTC.

This clonotype turned up a few times. This rearrangement joins TRBV20-1 to TRBJ1-1; perhaps TRBD1 as D (5 bases). The germline V gene encodes CDR1 DFQATT and CDR2 SNEGSKA (reference sequence). The CDR3 sequence is 14 residues long. V lost 3 bases and J 1 base, leaving 12 bases between the germline ends. CDR3 loop: CSASRSTGNTEAFF. The CDR3 DNA follows: TGCAGTGCTAGCAGGTCAACAGGGAACACTGAAGCTTTCTTT.

The rearrangement uses TRBV20-1 and TRBJ2-7, with TRBD2 matching over 8 bases. Trimming at V came to 0 bases and at J to 5 bases, leaving 9 bases not matched to a gene. Per the germline V gene, CDR1 is DFQATT and CDR2 is SNEGSKA (reference sequence). The CDR3 sequence is 15 residues long. CDR3 coding DNA: TGCAGTGCTAGAGATTCGGGACTAGATACCCACGAGCAGTACTTC. Its translation is CSARDSGLDTHEQYF.

This clonotype showed up many times. The chain couples TRBV6-6 to TRBJ1-5; D gene ambiguous. This CDR3 has 15 residues. Germline CDR1 and CDR2: MNHNY and SVGAGI (reference sequence). Deletions cut 8 bases from V and 5 bases from J, with 19 bases between. CDR3 sequence: CASRSHSSGYQPQHF. In nucleotides, the CDR3 is TGTGCCAGCCGCTCCCATTCCTCCGGATATCAGCCCCAGCATTTT.

V gene TRBV20-1 combines with J gene TRBJ2-1; D not resolved. Per the germline V gene, CDR1 is DFQATT and CDR2 is SNEGSKA (reference sequence). The CDR3 has 15 residues. Trimming took off 5 bases at V and 4 bases at J, with 18 bases between the two ends. CDR3 in amino acids: CSAPPLERVYNEQFF. The CDR3 region has the DNA TGCAGTGCTCCCCCACTTGAGCGCGTTTACAATGAGCAGTTCTTC.

This clonotype has only a few counts. The rearrangement joins TRBV24-1 to TRBJ2-7, with D possibly being TRBD1 or TRBD2 (6 bases each). Germline-derived CDR1 and CDR2 are KGHDR and SFDVKD. This CDR3 contains 12 residues. Deletions cut 7 bases from V and 7 bases from J, with 13 bases between. CDR3 nucleotide sequence: TGTGCCACCAGCAGACAGGAGGGTGAGCAGTACTTC. As protein: CATSRQEGEQYF.

This sequence joins TRBV20-1 and TRBJ2-3, with D unresolved. Per germline, CDR1 DFQATT and CDR2 SNEGSKA (reference sequence). The CDR3 is 14 amino acids. Trimming pared 2 bases from V and 3 bases from J, leaving 12 bases between. CDR3 in DNA: TGCAGTGCTAGACGATCTGACGGGACAGATACGCAGTATTTT. It translates to CSARRSDGTDTQYF.